The 14 T cell receptor beta chains below all came from one sample that was sequenced in a study of shared clonotypes between healthy human individuals. Only in-frame clones appear in the TCRdb table, and some are missing; sequencing was by immunoSEQ multiplex PCR. The sample consists of roughly 1 million clones, 65% to 80% of them appearing once. Sequenced: memory CD4+ T cells sorted from blood. Subset reported: CD45RA-negative fraction. The receptors come from a man between 18 and 29 years old in good health.

This chain links TRBV6-1 with TRBJ1-5, with a possible D match to TRBD1 (6 bases). Trimming removed 4 bases from V and 1 base from J, with 8 bases in between. Looked up from germline, CDR1 is MNHNS and CDR2 is SASEGT. This CDR3 has 14 residues. CDR3 sequence (DNA): TGTGCCAGCAGTGCAGGGGACAGCAATCAGCCCCAGCATTTT. Translation: CASSAGDSNQPQHF.

The chain has TRBV18 and TRBJ2-1, with 7 bases that match TRBD2. Germline loops: CDR1 KGHSH, CDR2 LQKENI. The CDR3 extends over 15 amino acids. V shed 2 bases, J shed 5 bases, and the junction held 6 bases outside the gene matches. The CDR3: CASSPGLAVNNEQFF. CDR3 bases: TGTGCCAGCTCACCAGGGCTAGCGGTTAACAATGAGCAGTTCTTC.

This chain links TRBV2 with TRBJ1-6, with D perhaps TRBD1 (5 bases). Looked up from germline, CDR1 is SNHLY and CDR2 is FYNNEI. This CDR3 contains 15 residues. Trimming removed 1 base at V and 5 bases at J, with 9 bases between. The CDR3 loop is CASSEGIGDNSPLHF. In DNA, the CDR3 is TGTGCCAGCAGTGAAGGTATAGGGGATAATTCACCCCTCCACTTT.

In the case of this clone: Other nucleotide sequences in the sample specify the same CDR3. The genes are TRBV5-1 and TRBJ2-3; TRBD1 agrees at 7 bases. After removal of 2 bases from V and 1 base from J, the junction contained 4 bases not matched to a gene. From germline, CDR1 is SGHRS and CDR2 YFSETQ. CDR3 length: 15 amino acids. This CDR3 reads CASSLGTVGTDTQYF. The CDR3 DNA follows: TGCGCCAGCAGCTTAGGGACAGTGGGCACAGATACGCAGTATTTT.

The chain uses TRBV4-1 and TRBJ2-2; TRBD2 matches at 12 bases. The germline gives CDR1 MGHRA, CDR2 YSYEKL. This CDR3 has 20 residues. The junction had 10 bases not matched to a gene; V was cut back by 2 bases and J by 0 bases. In DNA form, the CDR3 reads TGCGCCAGCAGCCAAAGGGGACTAGCGGGCCAAAGCTCGAACACCGGGGAGCTGTTTTTT. Its translation is CASSQRGLAGQSSNTGELFF.

This sequence joins TRBV4-1 and TRBJ2-7, with 10 nucleotides matching TRBD2. The CDR3 length is 16 residues. V lost 1 base to trimming and J lost 3 bases; unmatched junction nucleotides: 6. Germline CDR1 is MGHRA and CDR2 is YSYEKL. CDR3 nucleotides: TGCGCCAGCAGCCAAGTAACGACTAGCGGGCGCTACGAGCAGTACTTC. Its translation is CASSQVTTSGRYEQYF.

This chain connects TRBV7-2 to TRBJ2-7, with D tentatively TRBD2 (7 bases). The V end lost 8 bases, the J end lost 3 bases, and 14 bases lay between the germline ends. Germline V gene data show CDR1 as SGHTA and CDR2 as FQGNSA. The length of the CDR3 is 13 residues. The CDR3 nucleotides read TGTGCCAGCCGACTCGGGGGGCGCTACGAGCAGTACTTC. It translates to CASRLGGRYEQYF.

On this clone: Other DNA sequences within the sample encode an identical CDR3. The rearrangement joins TRBV7-9 to TRBJ2-7; 7 bases agree with TRBD1. The CDR3 consists of 14 residues. Losses at the gene ends were 6 bases for V and 0 bases for J; bases not matched to a gene: 5. CDR1 and CDR2 from the germline V gene are SEHNR and FQNEAQ (reference sequence). CDR3 nucleotides: TGTGCCAGCAGTCCCCGGGACAGCTCCTACGAGCAGTACTTC. This gives the protein CASSPRDSSYEQYF.

The rearrangement links TRBV18 to TRBJ1-5; 10 bases map to TRBD1. Germline-derived CDR1 and CDR2 are KGHSH and LQKENI. Unmatched junction bases numbered 5, after V lost 3 bases and J lost 0 bases. The CDR3 is 17 residues long. The CDR3 region is CASSPGQGSNSNQPQHF. The CDR3 bases are TGTGCCAGCTCACCGGGACAGGGGTCCAATAGCAATCAGCCCCAGCATTTT. Variable domain in full (rest from reference TRBV18 and TRBJ1-5): NAGVMQNPRHLVRRRGQEARLRCSPMKGHSHVYWYRQLPEEGLKFMVYLQKENIIDESGMPKERFSAEFPKEGPSILRIQQVVRGDSAAYFCASSPGQGSNSNQPQHFGDGTRLSIL.

The chain recombines TRBV7-8 with TRBJ2-1; 11 positions match TRBD2. This CDR3 region has 15 residues. Unmatched junction bases numbered 6, after V lost 2 bases and J lost 9 bases. Germline CDR1 and CDR2: SGHVS and FQNEAQ. The CDR3 region has the DNA TGTGCCAGCAGCTTAAGTAGCGGGGGGGGAAGTGAGCAGTTCTTC. Translating it yields CASSLSSGGGSEQFF.

The chain employs TRBV7-9 and TRBJ2-1; D might be TRBD1 or TRBD2, each matching 5 bases. CDR1 is SEHNR, CDR2 FQNEAQ, per germline (reference sequence). V dropped 2 bases and J dropped 8 bases, with 16 bases sitting between them. This CDR3 has 15 residues. In DNA form, the CDR3 reads TGTGCCAGCAGCTTACGTTATCTGGGGGTCGATGAGCAGTTCTTC. Encoded protein: CASSLRYLGVDEQFF.

The V and J genes are TRBV7-2 and TRBJ2-5; possibly TRBD1 for D (6 bases). Trimming took 3 bases from V and 3 from J, leaving 11 bases between them. This CDR3 comprises 14 residues. Germline assignment: CDR1 SGHTA and CDR2 FQGNSA. The CDR3 loop is CASSFTSGEETQYF. DNA of the CDR3: TGTGCCAGCAGCTTTACCTCAGGGGAAGAGACCCAGTACTTC.

The chain combines TRBV5-1 with TRBJ1-3; 8 nucleotides match TRBD1. The germline CDR1 and CDR2 sequences are SGHRS and YFSETQ. The CDR3 is 16 residues long. The J segment lost 0 bases and the V segment lost 0 bases, leaving 2 bases of the junction unmatched. DNA of the CDR3: TGCGCCAGCAGCTTGGGGACAGGGCGCTCTGGAAACACCATATATTTT. Protein product: CASSLGTGRSGNTIYF. Using reference TRBV5-1 and TRBJ1-3 for the parts outside the CDR3, the full variable domain is KAGVTQTPRYLIKTRGQQVTLSCSPISGHRSVSWYQQTPGQGLQFLFEYFSETQRNKGNFPGRFSGRQFSNSRSEMNVSTLELGDSALYLCASSLGTGRSGNTIYFGEGSWLTVV.

The chain combines TRBV10-3 with TRBJ1-5, with D unclear. Trimming shortened V by 5 bases and J by 3 bases, and 14 bases separated the two germline ends. Germline lookup yields CDR1 ENHRY and CDR2 SYGVKD. This CDR3 has 15 amino acids. CDR3 sequence reads: CAISPSLGDNQPQHF. The CDR3, as DNA: TGTGCCATCAGTCCGTCCCTTGGGGACAATCAGCCCCAGCATTTT.